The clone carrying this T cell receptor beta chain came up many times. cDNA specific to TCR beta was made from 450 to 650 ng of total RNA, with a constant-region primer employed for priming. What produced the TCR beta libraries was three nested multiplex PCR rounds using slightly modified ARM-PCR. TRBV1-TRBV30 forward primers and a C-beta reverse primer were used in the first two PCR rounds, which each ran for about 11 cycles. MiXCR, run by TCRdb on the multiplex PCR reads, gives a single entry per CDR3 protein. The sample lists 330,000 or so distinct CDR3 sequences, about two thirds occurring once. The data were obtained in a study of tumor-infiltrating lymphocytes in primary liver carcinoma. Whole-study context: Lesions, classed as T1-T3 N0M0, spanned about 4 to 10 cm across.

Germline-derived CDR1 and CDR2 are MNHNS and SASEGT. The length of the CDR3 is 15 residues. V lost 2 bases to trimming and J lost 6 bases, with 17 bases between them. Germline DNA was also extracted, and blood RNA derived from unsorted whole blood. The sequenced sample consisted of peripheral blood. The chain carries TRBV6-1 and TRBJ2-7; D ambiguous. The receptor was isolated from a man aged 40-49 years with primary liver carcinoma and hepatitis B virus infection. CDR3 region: CASSESASSFREQYF. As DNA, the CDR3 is TGTGCCAGCAGTGAATCGGCTTCCTCCTTCCGCGAGCAGTACTTC.